This T cell receptor beta chain was identified in a study of cytomegalovirus exposure and HLA in healthy donors. General study results and limits: Some V segments (TRBV6-2 and TRBV6-3 among them) were excluded as indistinguishable. The CMV antigen specificity of a few CMV-associated chains was confirmed through in vitro analysis.

Remarks on this clone: Its specificity is unknown.

60 Vbeta and 13 Jbeta primers were used in PCR. Clones were sequenced by immunoSEQ multiplex PCR, and TCRdb holds only the in-frame ones, with some missing. The sample carries about 170,000 clones, about 75% recorded once. Donors were nominally healthy when sampled, though unrecorded immune exposures were likely. The CDR3 runs to 14 residues. Germline CDR1 SGDLS, CDR2 YYNGEE. V lost 0 bases to trimming and J lost 7 bases, with 13 bases between them. This receptor was identified in a man aged 35-49 years in good health and CMV-seropositive. The specimen sequenced was PBMCs. The chain recombines TRBV9 with TRBJ1-2; D is uncertain. CDR3 region: CASSVGPDISGYTF. CDR3 bases: TGTGCCAGCAGCGTAGGTCCCGACATAAGTGGCTACACCTTC.